These T cell receptor beta chains were read from a single sample in a study of blood T cell repertoires in COVID-19. Sequencing used immunoSEQ multiplex PCR; TCRdb keeps in-frame clones, though not all of them. The top ten clones hold 8.5% to 12% of a sample with around 360,000 clones, about 89% of them seen once. The sequencing input was peripheral blood. The receptors derive from a woman in her 30s with COVID-19, enrolled during active disease. Each CDR3 is given with its conserved first and last residue. The D gene is left open where the match is weak. Some rows have no size entry. The others give once, few or many, or a class for an expanded clone.

CDR3aa | CDR3nt | j_gene | d_gene | abundance | v_gene
CASSLGLVALETQYF | TGCGCCAGCAGCCTGGGACTGGTGGCCCTAGAGACCCAGTACTTC | TRBJ2-5 | NA | NA | TRBV4-1
CAWSVGVRVGQPQHF | TGTGCCTGGAGTGTAGGGGTCAGGGTTGGCCAGCCCCAGCATTTT | TRBJ1-5 | NA | NA | TRBV30
CASSIGTDNQPQHF | TGTGCCAGTAGTATAGGGACAGACAATCAGCCCCAGCATTTT | TRBJ1-5 | NA | NA | TRBV19
CASSGGTGKPGANVLTF | TGCGCCAGCAGTGGCGGGACAGGGAAACCCGGGGCCAACGTCCTGACTTTC | TRBJ2-6 | TRBD1 | NA | TRBV5-1
CASSETSGSSYEQYF | TGTGCCAGCAGCGAGACTAGCGGGAGCTCCTACGAGCAGTACTTC | TRBJ2-7 | TRBD2 | NA | TRBV9
CASSAIRTPLTSYEQYF | TGTGCCAGCAGCGCCATTCGGACACCGCTAACCTCCTACGAGCAGTACTTC | TRBJ2-7 | NA | NA | TRBV2
CAWGRDSGANVLTF | TGTGCCTGGGGTCGGGACTCTGGGGCCAACGTCCTGACTTTC | TRBJ2-6 | NA | NA | TRBV30
CATSNPTDTGELFF | TGTGCCACCAGTAACCCGACAGACACCGGGGAGCTGTTTTTT | TRBJ2-2 | NA | NA | TRBV24-1
CASSFGTSARGSYEQYF | TGCGCCAGCAGCTTCGGGACTAGCGCGAGGGGCTCGTACGAGCAGTACTTC | TRBJ2-7 | TRBD2 | NA | TRBV5-1
CAWRRDLGLVNIGELFF | TGTGCCTGGAGAAGGGACCTGGGACTAGTAAATATCGGGGAGCTGTTTTTT | TRBJ2-2 | TRBD2 | NA | TRBV30
CATPGQGVGELFF | TGTGCCACCCCGGGACAGGGAGTCGGGGAGCTGTTTTTT | TRBJ2-2 | TRBD1 | NA | TRBV19
CASSLRAGGYGQPQHF | TGTGCCAGCAGTTTACGGGCAGGGGGCTATGGGCAGCCCCAGCATTTT | TRBJ1-5 | TRBD1 | NA | TRBV27
CASSVGDFNYGYTF | TGCGCCAGCAGCGTGGGCGATTTTAACTATGGCTACACCTTC | TRBJ1-2 | NA | NA | TRBV5-1
CASSPKAGSGYTF | TGCGCCAGCAGCCCAAAGGCGGGGAGTGGCTACACCTTC | TRBJ1-2 | NA | once | TRBV4-3
CASSLQGLDTQYF | TGCGCCAGCAGCTTGCAGGGGCTGGATACGCAGTATTTT | TRBJ2-3 | NA | NA | TRBV5-1
CASSLGATSGSTDTQYF | TGTGCCAGCAGTTTAGGGGCGACTAGCGGGAGTACAGATACGCAGTATTTT | TRBJ2-3 | TRBD2 | NA | TRBV28
CASSQIEESGELFF | TGCGCCAGCAGCCAGATCGAGGAGTCCGGGGAGCTGTTTTTT | TRBJ2-2 | NA | NA | TRBV4-1
CASSVIASTDTQYF | TGCGCCAGCAGTGTGATAGCCAGCACAGATACGCAGTATTTT | TRBJ2-3 | NA | NA | TRBV10-2
CASEDTRGSGYTF | TGTGCCAGTGAGGACACCCGGGGGAGTGGCTACACCTTC | TRBJ1-2 | NA | NA | TRBV19
CASSSPEREGANVLTF | TGTGCCAGCAGTTCCCCGGAGAGGGAAGGGGCCAACGTCCTGACTTTC | TRBJ2-6 | NA | once | TRBV6-6
CATSDPSGPGVYEQYF | TGTGCCACCAGTGACCCTTCCGGGCCCGGGGTCTACGAGCAGTACTTC | TRBJ2-7 | NA | NA | TRBV24-1
CASSLIPSGGETQYF | TGCGCCAGCAGCTTAATTCCAAGCGGGGGGGAAACCCAGTACTTC | TRBJ2-5 | TRBD2 | NA | TRBV5-1
CASSLLPTHKHRQALETQYF | TGTGCCAGCAGCCTATTGCCAACCCACAAACACAGACAGGCCCTAGAGACCCAGTACTTC | TRBJ2-5 | NA | once | TRBV6-6
CASSFGGGNQETQYF | TGTGCCAGCAGCTTTGGCGGGGGGAATCAAGAGACCCAGTACTTC | TRBJ2-5 | TRBD2 | NA | TRBV7-9
CASSPGTGVAGSNQPQHF | TGTGCCAGCAGTCCCGGGACAGGGGTCGCAGGGAGCAATCAGCCCCAGCATTTT | TRBJ1-5 | TRBD1 | NA | TRBV27
CATSDPEGGYTGELFF | TGTGCCACCAGTGACCCCGAGGGAGGGTACACCGGGGAGCTGTTTTTT | TRBJ2-2 | TRBD2 | NA | TRBV24-1
CATSMSRQGTGELFF | TGTGCCACCAGCATGTCCAGACAGGGAACCGGGGAGCTGTTTTTT | TRBJ2-2 | TRBD1 | NA | TRBV15
CATSAPPGQGAEKLFF | TGTGCCACCAGTGCCCCGCCGGGACAGGGGGCAGAAAAACTGTTTTTT | TRBJ1-4 | TRBD1 | NA | TRBV24-1
CASSTDRVGQPQHF | TGTGCCAGTAGTACAGACAGGGTAGGGCAGCCCCAGCATTTT | TRBJ1-5 | TRBD1 | NA | TRBV19